What follows is one T cell receptor (beta chain) and its context. No antigen is known for it. Libraries were prepared by immunoSEQ multiplex PCR; TCRdb keeps only in-frame clonotypes and omits some of them. The sample carries roughly 510,000 clones, around nine tenths recorded once. The sample belongs to a study of Ad26.COV2.S vaccination and SARS-CoV-2 variants. The germline V gene encodes CDR1 LGHDT and CDR2 YNNKEL (reference sequence). Trimming shortened V by 1 base and J by 0 bases, and 7 bases separated the two germline ends. CDR3 length equals 15 residues. The treatment: some 20 received Ad26.COV2.S at low or high dose, single or two shots; about 5 received placebo; per-sample allocation not given. At day 63 after the first vaccine or placebo injection, samples were drawn. Points from the study as a whole: Vaccine and placebo recipients had similar non-spike TCR breadth.

The rearrangement joins TRBV3-1 (or the pseudogene TRBV3-2) to TRBJ1-3; D is ambiguous. This receptor was obtained from a person between 18 and 60 years old who received the Ad26.COV2.S COVID-19 vaccine or a placebo. Here the sequenced sample was peripheral blood, taken in a trial of Ad26.COV2.S vaccine versus placebo. CDR3 residues: CASSQAPYSGNTIYF. In DNA, the CDR3 is TGTGCCAGCAGCCAAGCGCCATACTCTGGAAACACCATATATTTT.